A selection of T cell receptor beta chains follows, all from one sample in a study of cytomegalovirus exposure and HLA in healthy donors. Assay used: immunoSEQ multiplex PCR; TCRdb lists only in-frame clones, some missing. The sample has about 160,000 clones; roughly 78% are singletons. The sequenced sample was PBMCs. The receptor source for this set is a man aged 50-59 years in good health and CMV-seropositive. The conserved cysteine and the conserved F or W are not part of the CDR3 here.

v_call	j_call	cdr3_aa
TRBV7-6	TRBJ1-5	ASSQGAQSNQPQH
TRBV7-6	TRBJ2-1	ASSSGQGSYNEQF
TRBV5-1	TRBJ2-3	ASSIGTSTDTQY
TRBV5-4	TRBJ2-5	ASSLDQNQETQY
TRBV5-4	TRBJ2-7	ASSYTGGVSYEQY
TRBV10-1	TRBJ2-2	ASMPGQGIAGELF
TRBV4-1	TRBJ2-5	ASSPPGNHLQGQY
TRBV18	TRBJ2-7	ASSPRTQSPYEQY
TRBV10-1	TRBJ2-5	ASSGTGGLETQY
TRBV19	TRBJ1-5	ASTPGQGLWNQPQH
TRBV30	TRBJ1-2	AWSQAADGGYT
TRBV10-1	TRBJ2-2	ASSDGGRGTGELF
TRBV1	TRBJ2-1	TSSQEREGPGNEQF
TRBV27	TRBJ1-6	ASSSNPGGLSSPLH
TRBV18	TRBJ2-5	ASSAGTGVKETQY
TRBV7-9	TRBJ2-7	ASSSGTGAYEQY